This passage covers 22 T cell receptor beta chains from one sample sequenced in a study of blood T cell repertoires in COVID-19. Only in-frame clones appear in the TCRdb table, and some are missing; sequencing was by immunoSEQ multiplex PCR. This table holds 120,000 to 150,000 clones, about four fifths found once. Sequenced material: peripheral blood. The receptors were gathered from a human donor in a cohort sampled during active COVID-19.

In nucleotides, the CDR3 is TGTGCCAGCAGTTACTACGGGAGTGCGGGCGAGCAGTACTTC. It is translated as CASSYYGSAGEQYF. V and J are TRBV6-2 or TRBV6-3 and TRBJ2-7; tentatively, D is TRBD2 (6 bases). Deletions cut 1 base from V and 6 bases from J, with 13 bases between. Per germline, CDR1 MNHEY and CDR2 SVGEGT. The CDR3 sequence is 14 residues long.

The chain uses TRBV29-1 and TRBJ2-5; 8 nucleotides match TRBD2. Trimming at V came to 3 bases and at J to 3 bases, leaving 9 bases not matched to a gene. Germline lookup yields CDR1 SQVTM and CDR2 ANQGSEA. This CDR3 region has 15 residues. CDR3 sequence (DNA): TGCAGCGTTGACGGACTAGCTCAGAGGGAAGAGACCCAGTACTTC. It specifies CSVDGLAQREETQYF. The variable domain in full, completed from reference TRBV29-1 and TRBJ2-5, reads SAVISQKPSRDICQRGTSLTIQCQVDSQVTMMFWYRQQPGQSLTLIATANQGSEATYESGFVIDKFPISRPNLTFSTLTVSNMSPEDSSIYLCSVDGLAQREETQYFGPGTRLLVL.

The chain joins TRBV28 to TRBJ1-5; 8 nucleotides align to TRBD1. Germline assignment: CDR1 MDHEN and CDR2 SYDVKM. This CDR3 has 15 residues. After removal of 5 bases from V and 2 bases from J, the junction contained 5 bases not matched to a gene. The CDR3: CASSTQGAGNQPQHF. CDR3 nucleotide sequence: TGTGCCAGCAGTACCCAGGGGGCGGGCAATCAGCCCCAGCATTTT.

The J gene is TRBJ2-7, the V gene TRBV29-1, with 9 bases fitting TRBD1. Trimming removed 7 bases from V and 1 base from J; junction bases left unmatched: 11. This CDR3 has 15 amino acids. Germline CDR1 SQVTM, CDR2 ANQGSEA. The CDR3 here is CSAQIRDRESYEQYF. The CDR3 DNA sequence: TGCAGCGCCCAAATCCGGGACAGGGAGTCCTACGAGCAGTACTTC.

The V and J genes are TRBV7-2 and TRBJ1-4; a possible D gene is TRBD1 (6 bases). The V gene's germline CDR1 is SGHTA and CDR2 FQGNSA. The CDR3 consists of 14 residues. Trimming removed 5 bases from V and 4 bases from J, with 11 bases in between. The CDR3 DNA reads TGTGCCAGCAGCGGGCGGACAGTTAATGAAAAACTGTTTTTT. Residues: CASSGRTVNEKLFF.

This clone was observed once. The chain couples TRBV28 to TRBJ1-1; 9 bases map to TRBD1. Germline CDR1 reads MDHEN; CDR2 reads SYDVKM. The CDR3 extends over 13 amino acids. J was trimmed by 10 bases and V by 6 bases; bases with no gene match: 9. CDR3 coding DNA: TGTGCCAGCAGCCCGACAGGGGGTAGTTCAGCTTTCTTT. This encodes CASSPTGGSSAFF.

V gene TRBV6-1 combines with J gene TRBJ2-1, with 8 nucleotides matching TRBD2. Germline trimming cut 3 bases from V and 6 bases from J; bases unmatched to any gene: 22. This CDR3 comprises 20 residues. CDR1 and CDR2 from the germline V gene are MNHNS and SASEGT. The chain's CDR3 is CASSENLRGLVPVKSNEQFF. CDR3 sequence (DNA): TGTGCCAGCAGTGAGAATCTGAGGGGACTAGTTCCTGTTAAGTCCAATGAGCAGTTCTTC.

This chain connects TRBV28 to TRBJ2-3, with TRBD2 matching 11 bases. CDR3 length: 18 amino acids. Germline CDR1 is MDHEN and CDR2 is SYDVKM. With 6 bases clipped from V and 4 bases from J, the junction kept 15 bases outside the gene matches. In DNA form, the CDR3 reads TGTGCCAGCAGACCGACAGGGGAGCTAGCGGGAGGTTCAGATACGCAGTATTTT. It specifies CASRPTGELAGGSDTQYF.

The chain joins TRBV27 to TRBJ2-3; D uncertain. The CDR3 has 12 residues. Looked up from germline, CDR1 is MNHEY and CDR2 is SMNVEV (reference sequence). The V gene lost 4 bases and the J gene lost 4 bases, with 6 bases spanning the gap. The CDR3 nucleotides are TGTGCCAGCAGTTCCACGGCAGATACGCAGTATTTT. Translation gives CASSSTADTQYF.

V gene TRBV4-1 combines with J gene TRBJ2-4, with a tentative D call TRBD1 (6 bases). Between the trimmed V and J ends, which lost 6 bases and 6 bases, there was a span of 12 bases. The germline CDR1 and CDR2 sequences are MGHRA and YSYEKL. The CDR3 spans 13 residues. DNA for the CDR3: TGCGCCAGCAGTAAGGGGGATATAAACATTCAGTACTTC. This translates into CASSKGDINIQYF.

The CDR3 nucleotides are TGTGCCAGCAGCCAGGGAAGCTCTGGAAACACCATATATTTT. Translating it yields CASSQGSSGNTIYF. The V and J genes are TRBV6-6 and TRBJ1-3; possibly TRBD1 for D (5 bases). This CDR3 is 14 amino acids long. Per germline, CDR1 MNHNY and CDR2 SVGAGI (reference sequence). Trimming pared 6 bases from V and 0 bases from J, leaving 9 bases between.

This clone has more than one count but fewer than ten. DNA for the CDR3: TGTGCCAGCAGTGGCCCGGACAGGGGATGGGGTACTGAAGCTTTCTTT. This translates into CASSGPDRGWGTEAFF. This rearrangement joins TRBV2 to TRBJ1-1; 9 nucleotides agree with TRBD1. This CDR3 region has 16 residues. The V gene's germline CDR1 is SNHLY and CDR2 FYNNEI. With 4 bases clipped from V and 5 bases from J, the junction kept 11 bases outside the gene matches.

This rearrangement joins TRBV7-2 to TRBJ2-1, with 7 bases matching TRBD2. Germline CDR1 SGHTA, CDR2 FQGNSA. CDR3 length: 15 amino acids. After removal of 0 bases from V and 6 bases from J, the junction contained 5 bases not matched to a gene. Written as DNA, the CDR3 is TGTGCCAGCAGCTTAGCCCGGACTAGGACCAATGAGCAGTTCTTC. It yields the protein CASSLARTRTNEQFF.

The chain couples TRBV30 to TRBJ1-4; the match to TRBD1 covers 8 bases. There are 12 residues in the CDR3. Trimming took 7 bases from V and 3 from J; bases not matched to a gene: 1. CDR1 GTSNPN and CDR2 SVGIG come from the germline V gene (reference sequence). CDR3 in amino acids: CASGQANEKLFF. The CDR3 nucleotides read TGTGCCTCGGGACAGGCTAATGAAAAACTGTTTTTT.

The chain is built from TRBV29-1 and TRBJ2-7; tentatively, D is TRBD2 (6 bases). The germline V gene has CDR1 SQVTM and CDR2 ANQGSEA. The CDR3 has 11 amino acids. Trimming took 4 bases from V and 7 from J, leaving 11 bases between them. CDR3 amino acids: CSVVVGGEQYF. The CDR3 DNA sequence: TGCAGCGTTGTGGTCGGAGGGGAGCAGTACTTC.

The CDR3 nucleotides read TGCGCCAGCAGCCTGAGCTATACGAACACCGGGGAGCTGTTTTTT. It is translated as CASSLSYTNTGELFF. The chain uses TRBV4-3 and TRBJ2-2; D is uncertain. This CDR3 spans 15 amino acids. V lost 4 bases and J 0 bases, leaving 9 bases between the germline ends. The V gene's germline CDR1 is LGHNA and CDR2 YSLEER.

The chain joins TRBV7-2 to TRBJ1-2, with a possible D match to TRBD1 (6 bases). The CDR3 length is 14 residues. Germline-derived CDR1 and CDR2 are SGHTA and FQGNSA. Trimming removed 5 bases from V and 0 bases from J, with 10 bases in between. The CDR3 nucleotides read TGTGCCAGCAGCATAACAGGGACTAACTATGGCTACACCTTC. Protein sequence: CASSITGTNYGYTF. The whole variable domain, filled in from reference TRBV7-2 and TRBJ1-2, reads GAGVSQSPSNKVTEKGKDVELRCDPISGHTALYWYRQSLGQGLEFLIYFQGNSAPDKSGLPSDRFSAERTGGSVSTLTIQRTQQEDSAVYLCASSITGTNYGYTFGSGTRLTVV.

The table lists this clone with a few counts. The V gene is TRBV5-1, the J gene TRBJ2-1; 14 bases agree with TRBD2. Trimming cost V 4 bases and J 8 bases; bases outside gene matches: 11. The CDR3 consists of 17 residues. Germline V gene lookup returns CDR1 SGHRS and CDR2 YFSETQ. DNA for the CDR3: TGCGCCAGCAGCCCCTACCCCGGGACTAGCGGGAGCTATGAGCAGTTCTTC. It yields the protein CASSPYPGTSGSYEQFF. The complete variable domain, with remaining parts taken from reference TRBV5-1 and TRBJ2-1, reads KAGVTQTPRYLIKTRGQQVTLSCSPISGHRSVSWYQQTPGQGLQFLFEYFSETQRNKGNFPGRFSGRQFSNSRSEMNVSTLELGDSALYLCASSPYPGTSGSYEQFFGPGTRLTVL.

This clone was seen only once. The gene calls are TRBV5-1 and TRBJ2-1, with 12 positions matching TRBD1. Germline CDR1 is SGHRS and CDR2 is YFSETQ. V lost 0 bases, J lost 7 bases, and 8 bases stayed unmatched. The CDR3 loop spans 17 amino acids. The chain's CDR3 is CASSLVAGTGGGNEQFF. Here the CDR3 DNA reads TGCGCCAGCAGCTTGGTAGCGGGGACAGGGGGCGGGAATGAGCAGTTCTTC.

This chain joins TRBV5-1 and TRBJ1-5; 8 bases fit TRBD1. Trimming removed 2 bases from V and 6 bases from J; junction bases left unmatched: 7. Germline CDR1 SGHRS, CDR2 YFSETQ. This CDR3 is 15 amino acids long. The CDR3 bases are TGCGCCAGCAGCTTTTGGACAGGGAACGGTCAGCCCCAGCATTTT. Encoded protein: CASSFWTGNGQPQHF.

This clone was counted a few times. V usage is TRBV6-5 and J usage is TRBJ2-6, with D maybe TRBD1 (6 bases). V was cut by 2 bases and J by 6 bases, with 11 bases left in between. The CDR3 length is 15 residues. Germline CDR1 MNHEY, CDR2 SVGAGI. The CDR3 nucleotides are TGTGCCAGCAGTTACGGGGGCGGAGAGGCCAACGTCCTGACTTTC. This encodes CASSYGGGEANVLTF.

The sample holds one count of this clone. V and J are TRBV7-8 and TRBJ2-7; 8 nucleotides match TRBD1. The V and J ends lost 4 bases and 0 bases, in that order; junction bases with no gene match: 5. This CDR3 contains 15 residues. The germline gives CDR1 SGHVS, CDR2 FQNEAQ. CDR3 sequence (DNA): TGTGCCAGCAGCTCGGGACAGGTGAGCTCCTACGAGCAGTACTTC. Amino acid sequence: CASSSGQVSSYEQYF.